A single sample is the source of the 12 T cell receptor beta chains below, sequenced in a study of blood T cell repertoires in COVID-19. The repertoire was sequenced with immunoSEQ multiplex PCR; TCRdb's copy has only in-frame clones and lacks some. The data show approximately 260,000 clones, roughly four fifths seen once. Sequenced sample: peripheral blood. Receptor source: a woman at least 80 years old with acute or convalescent COVID-19.

A few counts support this clone. The chain has TRBV7-9 and TRBJ1-6; no clear D. Looked up from germline, CDR1 is SEHNR and CDR2 is FQNEAQ (reference sequence). The CDR3 has 14 amino acids. V lost 1 base and J lost 8, with 9 bases in between. The CDR3 sequence is CASSLEGDHSPLHF. The DNA for the CDR3 is TGTGCCAGCAGCTTAGAGGGAGATCATTCACCCCTCCACTTT.

The chain links TRBV10-3 to TRBJ1-1; 7 bases match TRBD1. CDR1 is ENHRY and CDR2 is SYGVKD in the germline V gene. Losses at the gene ends were 5 bases for V and 5 bases for J; bases not matched to a gene: 8. The CDR3 contains 14 residues. The CDR3 nucleotides read TGTGCCATCAGTAAGGGGGCGGGTGGGACTGAAGCTTTCTTT. Translated, it gives CAISKGAGGTEAFF.

This clone was counted once. The rearrangement links TRBV2 to TRBJ2-7; D perhaps matches TRBD1 (5 bases). The V gene lost 4 bases and the J gene lost 1 base, with 8 bases spanning the gap. Germline V gene data show CDR1 as SNHLY and CDR2 as FYNNEI. The CDR3 loop spans 13 amino acids. CDR3 sequence (DNA): TGTGCCAGCAGTGTACAGGCTTCCTACGAGCAGTACTTC. Its protein product is CASSVQASYEQYF. The complete variable domain, with remaining parts taken from reference TRBV2 and TRBJ2-7, reads EPEVTQTPSHQVTQMGQEVILRCVPISNHLYFYWYRQILGQKVEFLVSFYNNEISEKSEIFDDQFSVERPDGSNFTLKIRSTKLEDSAMYFCASSVQASYEQYFGPGTRLTVT.

This chain uses TRBV7-2 with TRBJ1-1; D not certain. Trimming pared 1 base from V and 0 bases from J, leaving 9 bases between. The CDR3 is made up of 15 amino acids. CDR1 is SGHTA, CDR2 FQGNSA, per germline. The CDR3 nucleotides are TGTGCCAGCAGCTTAGAAGCGATCATGAACACTGAAGCTTTCTTT. Amino acid sequence: CASSLEAIMNTEAFF.

The V call is TRBV30, the J call TRBJ1-3; 10 positions agree with TRBD1. The germline V gene encodes CDR1 GTSNPN and CDR2 SVGIG (reference sequence). V lost 2 bases, J lost 2 bases, and 15 bases stayed unmatched. This CDR3 is 19 amino acids long. The CDR3 region has the DNA TGTGCCTGGAGTTGGGCTGGGGACAGGGGCGACGTGACTGGAAACACCATATATTTT. Its translation is CAWSWAGDRGDVTGNTIYF.

The chain uses TRBV4-2 and TRBJ2-1; possible D gene TRBD1, 7 bases. The V gene's germline CDR1 is LGHNA and CDR2 YNFKEQ. With 0 bases removed from V and 9 bases from J, the gap between germline ends came to 9 bases. The CDR3 covers 13 residues. CDR3 nucleotides: TGTGCCAGCAGCCAAGATCAGGGGGGTGAGCAGTTCTTC. It yields the protein CASSQDQGGEQFF.

This clone was picked up a small number of times. The rearrangement joins TRBV7-9 to TRBJ1-3, with a possible D match to TRBD1 (6 bases). Germline V gene lookup returns CDR1 SEHNR and CDR2 FQNEAQ (reference sequence). The CDR3 totals 15 residues. V gave up 0 bases and J gave up 8 bases, with 14 bases separating them. The CDR3 region is CASSLAPRTEDTIYF. The CDR3 nucleotides read TGTGCCAGCAGCTTAGCCCCCCGGACAGAAGACACCATATATTTT.

The table lists this clone with a count of one. This chain joins TRBV5-1 and TRBJ2-5, with TRBD1 matching over 8 bases. This CDR3 spans 14 amino acids. The junction had 9 bases not matched to a gene; V was cut back by 6 bases and J by 5 bases. Germline lookup yields CDR1 SGHRS and CDR2 YFSETQ. The CDR3 region has the DNA TGCGCCAGCACCATCGGACAGGGCGCGGAGACCCAGTACTTC. Protein sequence: CASTIGQGAETQYF.

The chain combines TRBV6-1 with TRBJ1-6; D is unclear. The CDR3 is 18 residues long. Trimming removed 2 bases at V and 1 base at J, with 15 bases between. CDR1 MNHNS and CDR2 SASEGT come from the germline V gene. CDR3 DNA sequence: TGTGCCAGCAGTGAACGAGGCCCCGCGTGGTCCTATAATTCACCCCTCCACTTT. This translates into CASSERGPAWSYNSPLHF.

The chain joins TRBV6-5 to TRBJ1-1; TRBD1 matches at 9 bases. Germline V lookup: CDR1 MNHEY, CDR2 SVGAGI. V lost 6 bases and J lost 9; bases outside the gene matches: 5. The CDR3 consists of 12 residues. CDR3 nucleotide sequence: TGTGCCAGCAGAGCACAGGGGGCGAAAGCTTTCTTT. Encoded protein: CASRAQGAKAFF.

The gene calls are TRBV5-6 and TRBJ2-4, with a weak D call TRBD1 (6 bases). Trimming removed 7 bases at V and 1 base at J, with 12 bases between. CDR1 SGHDT and CDR2 YYEEEE come from the germline V gene. The CDR3 sequence is 14 residues long. The CDR3 sequence is CASVRQGAKNIQYF. In DNA, the CDR3 is TGTGCCAGCGTGCGCCAGGGGGCCAAAAACATTCAGTACTTC.

The genes are TRBV19 and TRBJ1-1; D is unresolved. This CDR3 has 14 amino acids. V was trimmed by 4 bases and J by 0 bases, leaving 9 bases between them. The germline V gene encodes CDR1 LNHDA and CDR2 SQIVND (reference sequence). In DNA form, the CDR3 reads TGTGCCAGTAGTAGGGCCGGCATGAACACTGAAGCTTTCTTT. Its translation: CASSRAGMNTEAFF.